A selection of T cell receptor beta chains follows, all from one sample in a study of T cells in narcolepsy. Profiled with immunoSEQ multiplex PCR; TCRdb holds only in-frame clones, not every one. Seen here are 25,000 to 35,000 clones, 60% to 85% observed once, and the top ten hold less than 8.5%. The sequenced sample was memory (CD45RA-) CD4+ T cells from blood. These receptors were collected from a human donor in good health. The CDR3 runs from the conserved cysteine through the conserved F or W. D genes are given only for firm matches. A clone size is listed for some rows: how often the clone was seen (once, few, many), or a class if it is expanded.

clone_size	v_call	j_call	d_call	cdr3_aa	cdr3_nt
NA	TRBV5-1	TRBJ1-2	NA	CASSKSPGEGYTF	TGCGCCAGCAGCAAATCCCCAGGGGAAGGCTACACCTTC
NA	TRBV28	TRBJ2-1	NA	CASGTYGSSYNEQFF	TGTGCCAGCGGAACCTACGGGAGCTCCTACAATGAGCAGTTCTTC
once	TRBV7-3	TRBJ2-1	TRBD2	CASSWGSGKNEQFF	TGTGCCAGCAGCTGGGGTAGCGGGAAGAATGAGCAGTTCTTC
NA	TRBV5-1	TRBJ1-4	NA	CASSPAVPAEKLFF	TGCGCCAGCAGCCCCGCCGTGCCGGCTGAAAAACTGTTTTTT
NA	TRBV15	TRBJ1-2	NA	CATSRVPLIIYGYTF	TGTGCCACCAGCAGAGTTCCCTTAATTATCTATGGCTACACCTTC
NA	TRBV5-1	TRBJ2-5	NA	CASSWGAGQETQYF	TGCGCCAGCAGCTGGGGGGCAGGGCAAGAGACCCAGTACTTC
NA	TRBV7-2	TRBJ2-7	TRBD2	CASSYSGPTTYEQYF	TGTGCCAGCAGTTATAGCGGGCCCACCACCTACGAGCAGTACTTC
NA	TRBV10-3	TRBJ1-2	TRBD1	CAISERRTGEDGYTF	TGTGCCATCAGTGAGCGACGGACAGGGGAGGATGGCTACACCTTC
NA	TRBV27	TRBJ2-7	NA	CASSLKAGWDYEQYF	TGTGCCAGCAGTTTAAAGGCAGGGTGGGACTACGAGCAGTACTTC
NA	TRBV4-3	TRBJ2-7	NA	CASSQGAGPYEQYF	TGCGCCAGCAGCCAAGGGGCAGGACCCTACGAGCAGTACTTC
NA	TRBV7-2	TRBJ1-1	NA	CASSLVEEGMAFF	TGTGCCAGCAGCTTAGTGGAGGAAGGTATGGCTTTCTTT
NA	TRBV5-4	TRBJ2-3	TRBD2	CASSLGTSGGVTDTQYF	TGTGCCAGCAGCTTGGGGACTAGCGGGGGAGTCACAGATACGCAGTATTTT
NA	TRBV11-2	TRBJ2-1	TRBD2	CASSLQAGTYNEQFF	TGTGCCAGCAGCCTTCAAGCGGGAACTTACAATGAGCAGTTCTTC
NA	TRBV7-9	TRBJ1-6	TRBD1	CASSQGDTPKGF	TGTGCCAGCAGCCAGGGGGACACCCCGAAGGGCTTT
NA	TRBV7-9	TRBJ2-3	TRBD2	CASSLGLAGGRGSGGTQYF	TGTGCCAGCAGCTTAGGACTAGCGGGGGGGCGGGGCAGCGGCGGTACGCAGTATTTT
NA	TRBV10-3	TRBJ1-1	NA	CATSGAGLKNTEAFF	TGTGCCACCTCCGGTGCCGGCTTAAAGAACACTGAAGCTTTCTTT
NA	TRBV11-2	TRBJ2-7	TRBD2	CASRSLGGRSSYEQYF	TGTGCCAGCAGGTCCCTCGGCGGGAGGTCTAGTTACGAGCAGTACTTC
NA	TRBV19	TRBJ1-5	NA	CASSMGRTRPQHF	TGTGCCAGTAGTATGGGGAGAACACGGCCCCAGCATTTT
NA	TRBV5-8	TRBJ2-6	TRBD1	CASLSGQGAGGANVLTF	TGTGCCAGCCTATCCGGACAGGGGGCGGGAGGGGCCAACGTCCTGACTTTC
NA	TRBV4-1	TRBJ1-5	NA	CASSPSAGPGPQHF	TGCGCCAGCAGCCCTTCTGCGGGCCCCGGACCCCAGCATTTT
NA	TRBV6-1	TRBJ1-5	TRBD1	CASSRGQGTQPQHF	TGTGCCAGCAGTCGAGGACAGGGGACTCAGCCCCAGCATTTT
NA	TRBV19	TRBJ2-7	TRBD1	CASSTGQGSHREQYF	TGTGCCAGTAGTACAGGACAGGGAAGTCACCGCGAGCAGTACTTC
NA	TRBV7-3	TRBJ2-1	TRBD1	CASSIQGRSYNEQFF	TGTGCCAGCAGCATACAGGGGCGCTCCTACAATGAGCAGTTCTTC